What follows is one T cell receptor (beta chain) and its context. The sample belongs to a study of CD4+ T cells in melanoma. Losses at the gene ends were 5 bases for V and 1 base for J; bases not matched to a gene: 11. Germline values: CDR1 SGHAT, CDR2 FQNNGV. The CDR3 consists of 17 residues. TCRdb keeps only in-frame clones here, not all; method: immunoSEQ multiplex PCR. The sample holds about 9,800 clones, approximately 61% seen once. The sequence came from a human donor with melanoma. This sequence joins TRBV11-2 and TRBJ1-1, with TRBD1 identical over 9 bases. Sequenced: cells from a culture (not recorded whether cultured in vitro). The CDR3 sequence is CASSQGQGSRRNTEAFF. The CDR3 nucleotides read TGTGCCAGCAGCCAGGGACAGGGAAGTCGTAGGAACACTGAAGCTTTCTTT.